The next 28 T cell receptor beta chains were all read from a single sample in a study of early T cells in non-severe SARS-CoV-2 infection listed by TCRdb under 2021. To prepare the library, 5' RACE was applied. Instrument on record: NextSeq 500. The public reads were quality trimmed at Q25 with fastp and then assembled into clones with MiXCR by TCRdb, keeping productive beta chains. Every entry covers one CDR3 protein and lists the most common genes and DNA from its rows. Across this sample there are roughly 48,000 distinct CDR3 sequences, with over 7.5% seen only once. The ten largest clones represent approximately 8.8% of the sample. Sequencing used whole blood. The source is an adult who was a healthcare worker with PCR-confirmed SARS-CoV-2 infection or an uninfected control (not recorded which).

This clonotype turned up a few times. V is TRBV7-2 and J is TRBJ1-4; D perhaps matches TRBD1 (6 bases). This CDR3 is built from 18 residues. Looked up from germline, CDR1 is SGHTA and CDR2 is FQGNSA. Trimming took off 1 base at V and 0 bases at J, with 15 bases between the two ends. CDR3 amino acids: CASSLVPGALATNEKLFF. CDR3 DNA: TGTGCCAGCAGCTTAGTCCCAGGGGCCCTTGCAACTAATGAAAAACTGTTTTTT.

This clonotype was seen a handful of times. This rearrangement joins TRBV24-1 to TRBJ1-1, with a weak D call TRBD1 (5 bases). The V gene's germline CDR1 is KGHDR and CDR2 SFDVKD. CDR3 length equals 15 residues. V shed 7 bases and J shed 0 bases, with 14 bases lying between them. CDR3: CATRKGRGMNTEAFF. CDR3 bases: TGTGCCACCAGGAAAGGACGGGGGATGAACACTGAAGCTTTCTTT.

This clonotype was detected a few times. The J gene is TRBJ1-2, the V gene TRBV20-1; D gene ambiguous. The V gene lost 0 bases and the J gene lost 8 bases, with 10 bases spanning the gap. This CDR3 is built from 12 residues. Germline CDR1 is DFQATT and CDR2 is SNEGSKA (reference sequence). CDR3 DNA sequence: TGCAGTGCTAGAGATAACCGGAAGGGCTACACCTTC. Translated, it gives CSARDNRKGYTF.

Many counts were recorded for this clonotype. This sequence joins TRBV21-1 and TRBJ2-1; the DNA was not compared with TRBD1, the D call given in the table. TRBV21-1 constitutes a pseudogene. This CDR3 is built from 13 residues. The CDR3 region is CASSTGDYNEQFF. The CDR3 DNA reads as TGTGCCAGCTCAACAGGGGACTACAATGAGCAGTTCTTC.

In its sample, this clonotype was seen many times. The V gene is TRBV11-2, the J gene TRBJ2-7; D may be TRBD1 (6 bases). CDR1 is SGHAT and CDR2 is FQNNGV in the germline V gene. Trimming stripped 4 bases from V and 2 bases from J, with 15 bases between. The CDR3 consists of 15 residues. DNA for the CDR3: TGTGCCAGCAGCTCAGGTTACAGGGAGCCCTACGAGCAGTACTTC. Translating gives CASSSGYREPYEQYF.

This clonotype was seen only a few times. The rearrangement joins TRBV4-2 to TRBJ2-5, with 8 bases that match TRBD1. The CDR3 runs 17 residues. Germline CDR1 LGHNA, CDR2 YNFKEQ. V lost 0 bases, J lost 1 base, and 7 bases stayed unmatched. The CDR3 sequence is CASSQDNPGQAQETQYF. In nucleotides, the CDR3 is TGTGCCAGCAGCCAAGACAATCCGGGACAGGCCCAAGAGACCCAGTACTTC.

This clonotype was found a few times. The V and J genes are TRBV20-1 and TRBJ1-5, with D maybe TRBD1 (5 bases). The CDR3 runs 14 residues. Trimming took off 5 bases at V and 5 bases at J, with 16 bases between the two ends. CDR1 is DFQATT, CDR2 SNEGSKA, per germline (reference sequence). The chain's CDR3 is CSALDTNDDQPQHF. As DNA, the CDR3 is TGCAGTGCTCTGGACACGAACGACGATCAGCCCCAGCATTTT.

V gene TRBV5-4 combines with J gene TRBJ1-3, with D tentatively TRBD1 (5 bases). Germline V lookup: CDR1 SGHNT, CDR2 YYREEE (reference sequence). Trimming left V 1 base short and J 0 bases short, with 8 bases between. The CDR3 contains 15 residues. Here the CDR3 reads CASSLRTGSGNTIYF. CDR3 nucleotides: TGTGCCAGCAGCTTGAGAACAGGCTCTGGAAACACCATATATTTT.

The chain recombines TRBV4-1 with TRBJ1-2, with 9 bases aligning to TRBD1. CDR1 is MGHRA and CDR2 is YSYEKL in the germline V gene. CDR3 length: 13 amino acids. Trimming at V came to 3 bases and at J to 7 bases, leaving 3 bases not matched to a gene. In DNA form, the CDR3 reads TGCGCCAGCAGCCAGGGGACAGGGTCTGGCTACACCTTC. Protein: CASSQGTGSGYTF.

This clonotype showed up many times. The genes are TRBV15 and TRBJ1-2, with TRBD1 as a possible D gene (6 bases). V lost 1 base and J 3 bases, leaving 12 bases between the germline ends. CDR1 LNHNV and CDR2 YYDKDF come from the germline V gene (reference sequence). The CDR3 is made up of 15 amino acids. CDR3 region: CATSRAGEGYYGYTF. CDR3 nucleotide sequence: TGTGCCACCAGCAGAGCAGGGGAAGGGTACTATGGCTACACCTTC.

The chain combines TRBV7-6 with TRBJ1-4; possible D gene TRBD1, 6 bases. CDR1 and CDR2 from the germline V gene are SGHVS and FNYEAQ. V dropped 2 bases and J dropped 7 bases, with 17 bases sitting between them. This CDR3 comprises 16 residues. The CDR3 sequence is CASSLRGALRGEKLFF. The CDR3 bases are TGTGCCAGCAGCTTAAGAGGCGCACTCAGGGGTGAAAAACTGTTTTTT.

V gene TRBV5-1 combines with J gene TRBJ2-7; 9 bases are shared with TRBD1. The V gene's germline CDR1 is SGHRS and CDR2 YFSETQ. V lost 5 bases and J lost 5; bases outside the gene matches: 5. The CDR3 is made up of 13 amino acids. CDR3 nucleotides: TGCGCCAGCAGTCCACAGGGGGCCCACGAGCAGTACTTC. It translates to CASSPQGAHEQYF.

This clonotype was seen many times. V is TRBV29-1 and J is TRBJ1-1, with D possibly TRBD1 on 6 matching bases. CDR1 SQVTM and CDR2 ANQGSEA come from the germline V gene. The CDR3 is 14 residues long. The V and J ends lost 7 bases and 3 bases respectively, with 18 bases between them. The CDR3 bases are TGCAGCGCCAGAGGGGGAAAGGGTGACACTGAAGCTTTCTTT. Translation gives CSARGGKGDTEAFF.

The chain couples TRBV28 to TRBJ1-1; D might be TRBD1 (6 bases). V was trimmed by 5 bases and J by 4 bases, leaving 14 bases between them. Germline loops: CDR1 MDHEN, CDR2 SYDVKM. This CDR3 region has 14 residues. As DNA, the CDR3 is TGTGCCAGCAGTCCCCAGACAGGTGCCACTGAAGCTTTCTTT. Translating it yields CASSPQTGATEAFF.

This clonotype was seen just once. This may arise from a read error, as a much more abundant clone is one base away. The chain combines TRBV13 with TRBJ2-7; D uncertain. The germline CDR1 and CDR2 sequences are PRHDT and FYEKMQ (reference sequence). Trimming cost V 5 bases and J 4 bases, with 15 bases left between them. The CDR3 length is 14 residues. CDR3 sequence reads: CASSHSARKYEQYF. CDR3 coding DNA: TGTGCCAGCAGCCACTCGGCCAGAAAGTACGAGCAGTACTTC.

The chain uses TRBV7-2 and TRBJ1-2; D not resolved. The CDR3 consists of 14 residues. Trimming shortened V by 1 base and J by 8 bases, and 14 bases separated the two germline ends. Looked up from germline, CDR1 is SGHTA and CDR2 is FQGNSA. The CDR3 coding sequence is TGTGCCAGCAGCTTAGGGGGTCTGCGCCGCGGCTACACCTTC. Encoded protein: CASSLGGLRRGYTF. Complete variable domain (other parts from reference TRBV7-2 and TRBJ1-2): GAGVSQSPSNKVTEKGKDVELRCDPISGHTALYWYRQSLGQGLEFLIYFQGNSAPDKSGLPSDRFSAERTGGSVSTLTIQRTQQEDSAVYLCASSLGGLRRGYTFGSGTRLTVV.

The chain employs TRBV30 and TRBJ2-7; D remains ambiguous. The CDR3 length is 11 residues. Germline V lookup: CDR1 GTSNPN, CDR2 SVGIG (reference sequence). V lost 2 bases and J lost 3, with 5 bases in between. The CDR3, as DNA: TGTGCCTGGAGTAGCGTCTACGAGCAGTACTTC. Residues: CAWSSVYEQYF. The complete variable domain, with remaining parts taken from reference TRBV30 and TRBJ2-7, reads SQTIHQWPATLVQPVGSPLSLECTVEGTSNPNLYWYRQAAGRGLQLLFYSVGIGQISSEVPQNLSASRPQDRQFILSSKKLLLSDSGFYLCAWSSVYEQYFGPGTRLTVT.

The V gene is TRBV29-1, the J gene TRBJ1-3; no firm D call. The V end was cut by 4 bases, the J end by 0 bases, with 7 bases between. Germline assignment: CDR1 SQVTM and CDR2 ANQGSEA. This CDR3 is built from 13 residues. CDR3 nucleotide sequence: TGCAGCGTTGGCAGCAGCTCTGGAAACACCATATATTTT. Residues: CSVGSSSGNTIYF.

This clonotype was seen ten or more times. V is TRBV30 and J is TRBJ2-3, with D perhaps matching TRBD2 (5 bases). The CDR3 covers 14 residues. Deletions cut 4 bases from V and 3 bases from J, with 14 bases between. Germline lookup yields CDR1 GTSNPN and CDR2 SVGIG (reference sequence). CDR3 bases: TGTGCCTGGAACCGGGAATGGAGTACAGATACGCAGTATTTT. It translates to CAWNREWSTDTQYF.

Turning to this clonotype: Sequence at one end of the junction differs from germline and may be a read error. The chain uses TRBV7-2 and TRBJ2-7, with 7 bases fitting TRBD1. This CDR3 has 12 amino acids. CDR1 and CDR2 (germline): SGHTA, FQGNSA. In DNA form, the CDR3 reads TGTGCCAGCAGCTATGGGACAGATCTGCCCGCCTTC. It yields the protein CASSYGTDLPAF.

This clonotype was counted at least ten times. The chain is built from TRBV7-8 and TRBJ2-3; 10 nucleotides agree with TRBD2. This CDR3 is 16 amino acids long. The J segment lost 3 bases and the V segment lost 4 bases, leaving 7 bases of the junction unmatched. The germline gives CDR1 SGHVS, CDR2 FQNEAQ. CDR3 coding DNA: TGTGCCAGCAGCTATAAGCGGGGGGGCCAAACAGATACGCAGTATTTT. Residues: CASSYKRGGQTDTQYF.

Ten or more counts support this clonotype. The chain uses TRBV7-3 and TRBJ1-1; a weak D match, TRBD1 (6 bases). The CDR3 sequence is 16 residues long. Germline V lookup: CDR1 SGHTA, CDR2 FQGTGA. Trimming took off 5 bases at V and 4 bases at J, with 20 bases between the two ends. The chain's CDR3 is CASSPGQVRGPTEAFF. CDR3 DNA: TGTGCCAGCAGCCCTGGGCAGGTCAGGGGTCCCACTGAAGCTTTCTTT.

This clonotype was detected only a few times. V gene TRBV14 combines with J gene TRBJ2-3, with TRBD1 as a possible D gene (7 bases). V lost 3 bases, J lost 2 bases, and 18 bases lay in between. This CDR3 contains 17 residues. Germline V CDR1 and CDR2: SGHDN, FVKESK. CDR3 region: CASSHWSGGLLTDTQYF. The CDR3 DNA follows: TGTGCCAGCAGCCATTGGTCAGGGGGGCTACTCACAGATACGCAGTATTTT.

This clonotype occurred a few times. The chain has TRBV11-2 and TRBJ2-7; no clear D gene. Germline assignment: CDR1 SGHAT and CDR2 FQNNGV. The length of the CDR3 is 14 residues. V lost 1 base and J 2 bases, leaving 9 bases between the germline ends. The CDR3 is CASSLVDKPYEQYF. The CDR3 bases are TGTGCCAGCAGCTTAGTAGACAAGCCCTACGAGCAGTACTTC. Complete variable domain (other parts from reference TRBV11-2 and TRBJ2-7): EAGVAQSPRYKIIEKRQSVAFWCNPISGHATLYWYQQILGQGPKLLIQFQNNGVVDDSQLPKDRFSAERLKGVDSTLKIQPAKLEDSAVYLCASSLVDKPYEQYFGPGTRLTVT.

This clonotype was recorded at least ten times. The chain has TRBV24-1 and TRBJ2-1; TRBD1 is a possible D gene (5 bases). This CDR3 is built from 16 residues. V was cut by 5 bases and J by 0 bases, with 13 bases left in between. Germline CDR1 and CDR2: KGHDR and SFDVKD. In nucleotides, the CDR3 is TGTGCCACCAGTGCCCGACAGCTCACCTCCTACAATGAGCAGTTCTTC. Translated, it gives CATSARQLTSYNEQFF.

V and J are TRBV18 and TRBJ1-3; no firm D call. CDR1 and CDR2 from the germline V gene are KGHSH and LQKENI. Trimming took off 1 base at V and 0 bases at J, with 10 bases between the two ends. This CDR3 has 16 amino acids. This CDR3 reads CASSPRPLSSGNTIYF. CDR3 nucleotide sequence: TGTGCCAGCTCACCACGTCCACTCAGCTCTGGAAACACCATATATTTT.

The rearrangement joins TRBV27 to TRBJ1-5; no reliable D call. The CDR3 totals 15 residues. Per germline, CDR1 MNHEY and CDR2 SMNVEV (reference sequence). V lost 5 bases to trimming and J lost 4 bases, with 15 bases between them. The CDR3, as DNA: TGTGCCAGCAGTCAAGAACGGGCGTTAAATCAGCCCCAGCATTTT. Translated: CASSQERALNQPQHF.

This clonotype appeared a few times. This chain uses TRBV5-1 with TRBJ2-2; unclear D gene. CDR3 length equals 14 residues. Germline-derived CDR1 and CDR2 are SGHRS and YFSETQ. Trimming took off 3 bases at V and 0 bases at J, with 6 bases between the two ends. CDR3 nucleotide sequence: TGCGCCAGCAGCTGGGGTTCGAACACCGGGGAGCTGTTTTTT. This gives the protein CASSWGSNTGELFF.